The clone carrying this T cell receptor (beta chain) was observed a handful of times. Its specificity is not known. This entry belongs to a study of T-cell reconstitution after alpha-beta-depleted transplantation in children. Study-wide points: Reportedly, only several hundred clones from non-depleted graft cells drove alpha-beta T-cell counts at about two months.

Construction of the TCRbeta library involved unique molecular identifiers. TCRdb re-called the PCR reads with MiXCR, one entry per CDR3 protein. Here the sample spans some 840,000 distinct CDR3 sequences, 15% to 20% being singletons. Trimming took 1 base from V and 4 from J; bases not matched to a gene: 4. Germline values: CDR1 SGHVS, CDR2 FQNEAQ. The CDR3 runs 17 residues. Sequencing was performed on PBMCs, mostly from graft donor cells, taken 360 days after TCRalphabeta/CD19-depleted stem cell transplant. The chain uses TRBV7-8 and TRBJ2-1; 13 bases map to TRBD2. The sequence was collected from a male patient between 5 and 17 years old who had a stem cell transplant for acute lymphoblastic leukemia, so the T cells may come from the graft donor. The CDR3 here is CASSLGTSGRRYNEQFF. The CDR3 bases are TGTGCCAGCAGCTTAGGGACTAGCGGGAGACGGTACAATGAGCAGTTCTTC. The full variable domain, completed using reference TRBV7-8 and TRBJ2-1, is GAGVSQSPRYKVAKRGQDVALRCDPISGHVSLFWYQQALGQGPEFLTYFQNEAQLDKSGLPSDRFFAERPEGSVSTLKIQRTQQEDSAVYLCASSLGTSGRRYNEQFFGPGTRLTVL.